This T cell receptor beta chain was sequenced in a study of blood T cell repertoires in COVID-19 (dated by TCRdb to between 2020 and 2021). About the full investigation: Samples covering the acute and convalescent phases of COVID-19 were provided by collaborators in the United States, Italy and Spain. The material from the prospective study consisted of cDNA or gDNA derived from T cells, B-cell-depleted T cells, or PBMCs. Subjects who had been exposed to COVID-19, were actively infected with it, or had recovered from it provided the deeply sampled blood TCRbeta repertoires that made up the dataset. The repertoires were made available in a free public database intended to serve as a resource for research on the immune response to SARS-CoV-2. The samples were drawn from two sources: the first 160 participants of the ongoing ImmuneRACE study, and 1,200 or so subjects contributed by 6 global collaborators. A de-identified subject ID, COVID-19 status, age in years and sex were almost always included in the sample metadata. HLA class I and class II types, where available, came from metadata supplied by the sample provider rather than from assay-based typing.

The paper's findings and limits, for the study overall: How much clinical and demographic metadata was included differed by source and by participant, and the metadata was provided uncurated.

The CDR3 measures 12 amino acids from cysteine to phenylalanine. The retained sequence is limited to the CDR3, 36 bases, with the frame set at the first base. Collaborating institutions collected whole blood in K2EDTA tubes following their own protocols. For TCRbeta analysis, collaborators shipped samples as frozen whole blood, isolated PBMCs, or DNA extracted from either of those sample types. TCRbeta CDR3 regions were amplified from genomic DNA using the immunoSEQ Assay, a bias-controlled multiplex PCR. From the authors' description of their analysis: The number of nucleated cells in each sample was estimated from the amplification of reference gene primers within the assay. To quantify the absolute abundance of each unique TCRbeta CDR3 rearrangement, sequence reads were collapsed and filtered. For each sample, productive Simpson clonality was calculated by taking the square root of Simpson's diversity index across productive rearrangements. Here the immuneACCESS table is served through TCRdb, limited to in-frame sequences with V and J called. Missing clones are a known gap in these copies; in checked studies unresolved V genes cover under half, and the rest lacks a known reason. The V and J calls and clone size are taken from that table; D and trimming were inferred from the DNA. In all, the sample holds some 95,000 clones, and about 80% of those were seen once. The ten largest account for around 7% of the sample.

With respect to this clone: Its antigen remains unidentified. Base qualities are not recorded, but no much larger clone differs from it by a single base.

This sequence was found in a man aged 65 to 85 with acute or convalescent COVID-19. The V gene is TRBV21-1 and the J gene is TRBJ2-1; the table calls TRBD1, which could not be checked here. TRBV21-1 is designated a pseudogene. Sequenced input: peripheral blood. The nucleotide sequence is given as TGTGCCAGCCCCTTAATTCACAGTGAGCAGTTCTTC. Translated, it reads CASPLIHSEQFF.